The 16 T cell receptor beta chains below all came from one sample that was sequenced in a study of blood T cell repertoires in COVID-19. The protocol was immunoSEQ multiplex PCR, while the TCRdb copy is restricted to in-frame clones and leaves out a portion. Among 45,000 to 65,000 clones, about 88% were seen once, and the ten largest hold 5.1%. Sequencing used peripheral blood. Receptors were obtained from a man older than 75 in a cohort sampled during active COVID-19.

The V gene is TRBV3-1 (or the pseudogene TRBV3-2), the J gene TRBJ2-1; 7 bases are shared with TRBD1. V shed 4 bases, J shed 0 bases, and the junction held 12 bases outside the gene matches. Germline V gene lookup returns CDR1 LGHDT and CDR2 YNNKEL (reference sequence). The CDR3 runs 18 residues. CDR3 DNA sequence: TGTGCCAGCAGCCGAGCCGCAAACAGGGGAAGCTCCTACAATGAGCAGTTCTTC. Protein: CASSRAANRGSSYNEQFF.

This clone has just one count. The chain combines TRBV30 with TRBJ2-2; the D gene is possibly TRBD1 (6 bases). CDR3 length: 19 amino acids. CDR1 and CDR2 (germline): GTSNPN, SVGIG (reference sequence). Trimming left V 1 base short and J 0 bases short, with 21 bases between. The CDR3 DNA reads TGTGCCTGGAGTGAGGACAGATTTGCTCATCGGGCGAACACCGGGGAGCTGTTTTTT. This sequence encodes CAWSEDRFAHRANTGELFF.

The gene calls are TRBV5-1 and TRBJ2-3, with D perhaps TRBD2 (6 bases). Germline V gene sequence: CDR1 SGHRS, CDR2 YFSETQ. The CDR3 covers 14 residues. V lost 4 bases and J 2 bases, leaving 11 bases between the germline ends. CDR3 amino acids: CASSLGLPTDTQYF. For the CDR3, the DNA is TGCGCCAGCAGCCTGGGACTTCCCACAGATACGCAGTATTTT.

The chain links TRBV3-1 (or the pseudogene TRBV3-2) to TRBJ1-3, with 8 positions matching TRBD1. The germline CDR1 and CDR2 sequences are LGHDT and YNNKEL (reference sequence). The CDR3 sequence is 15 residues long. Unmatched junction bases numbered 4, after V lost 3 bases and J lost 3 bases. CDR3 sequence: CASSQSGQVGNTIYF. CDR3 sequence (DNA): TGTGCCAGCAGCCAGTCGGGACAGGTTGGAAACACCATATATTTT.

The chain is built from TRBV3-1 (or the pseudogene TRBV3-2) and TRBJ1-1, with D maybe TRBD1 (5 bases). Germline-derived CDR1 and CDR2 are LGHDT and YNNKEL (reference sequence). The CDR3 runs to 15 residues. The V gene lost 4 bases and the J gene lost 1 base, with 13 bases spanning the gap. CDR3 coding DNA: TGTGCCAGCAGCCCCCTAGGCAGGGCGAACACTGAAGCTTTCTTT. Its protein product is CASSPLGRANTEAFF.

The CDR3 nucleotides are TGTGCCAGCAGTGAAGGAACAGGGGGGAGCTATGGCTACACCTTC. Translation gives CASSEGTGGSYGYTF. The rearrangement links TRBV25-1 to TRBJ1-2; 8 bases match TRBD1. V dropped 2 bases and J dropped 4; count of bases not matched to a gene: 6. Germline lookup yields CDR1 MGHDK and CDR2 SYGVNS. This CDR3 comprises 15 residues.

The rearrangement uses TRBV9 and TRBJ2-7; possibly TRBD2 for D (10 bases). The germline V gene encodes CDR1 SGDLS and CDR2 YYNGEE. This CDR3 has 18 amino acids. V was trimmed by 2 bases and J by 2 bases, leaving 23 bases between them. CDR3 DNA: TGTGCCAGCAGCGTGGGACAGGGCGGAAGCGGGAGGGCCTACGAGCAGTACTTC. This encodes CASSVGQGGSGRAYEQYF.

The chain employs TRBV6-4 and TRBJ1-1; D gene uncertain. CDR3 length: 13 amino acids. V lost 2 bases, J lost 0 bases, and 4 bases lay in between. Germline CDR1 reads MRHNA; CDR2 reads SNTAGT. Written as DNA, the CDR3 is TGTGCCAGCAGTGACGAGGTGAACACTGAAGCTTTCTTT. It translates to CASSDEVNTEAFF.

The genes are TRBV5-4 and TRBJ2-3, with D tentatively TRBD2 (6 bases). V shed 3 bases and J shed 0 bases, with 11 bases lying between them. Per germline, CDR1 SGHNT and CDR2 YYREEE (reference sequence). The CDR3 runs 15 residues. This chain's CDR3 is CASSSRDSSTDTQYF. DNA for the CDR3: TGTGCCAGCAGCTCCCGGGACTCTAGCACAGATACGCAGTATTTT.

The rearrangement links TRBV9 to TRBJ2-5; 7 bases map to TRBD2. After removal of 0 bases from V and 5 bases from J, the junction contained 7 bases not matched to a gene. Germline CDR1 reads SGDLS; CDR2 reads YYNGEE. The CDR3 is made up of 15 amino acids. CDR3 protein: CASSVVAGVEETQYF. The CDR3 DNA follows: TGTGCCAGCAGCGTAGTTGCGGGAGTGGAGGAGACCCAGTACTTC.

The chain joins TRBV4-2 to TRBJ1-3, with TRBD1 identical over 7 bases. Germline CDR1 is LGHNA and CDR2 is YNFKEQ. This CDR3 is 14 amino acids long. The V gene end was trimmed by 4 bases and the J gene end by 2 bases; junction bases not matched to a gene: 2. CDR3 protein: CASSPGTAGNTIYF. The DNA for the CDR3 is TGTGCCAGCAGCCCCGGGACAGCTGGAAACACCATATATTTT.

The chain uses TRBV29-1 and TRBJ1-2; 9 bases match TRBD1. This CDR3 has 15 residues. V gave up 4 bases and J gave up 0 bases; unmatched junction bases: 6. Germline V gives CDR1 SQVTM, CDR2 ANQGSEA. CDR3: CSVAGTGRANYGYTF. The CDR3 DNA follows: TGCAGCGTTGCCGGGACAGGGAGAGCTAACTATGGCTACACCTTC.

This clone appeared once. The chain recombines TRBV10-3 with TRBJ2-7, with 7 bases lining up with TRBD2. V was clipped by 8 bases and J by 6 bases; unmatched bases: 7. Germline V gene sequence: CDR1 ENHRY, CDR2 SYGVKD. The CDR3 runs 12 residues. The CDR3: CAIAGLVSEQYF. The CDR3 DNA follows: TGTGCCATCGCTGGACTAGTTTCCGAGCAGTACTTC.

CDR3 protein: CASSYKGDGTEAFF. The CDR3 nucleotides are TGTGCCAGCAGTTACAAGGGGGATGGCACTGAAGCTTTCTTT. The chain carries TRBV6-5 and TRBJ1-1, with a possible D match to TRBD1 (6 bases). This CDR3 has 14 residues. With 2 bases removed from V and 4 bases from J, the gap between germline ends came to 11 bases. The germline gives CDR1 MNHEY, CDR2 SVGAGI.

The gene calls are TRBV7-8 and TRBJ1-1; TRBD1 aligns across 7 bases. CDR3 length: 13 amino acids. Trimming cost V 6 bases and J 3 bases; bases outside gene matches: 4. Germline V CDR1 and CDR2: SGHVS, FQNEAQ. CDR3 bases: TGTGCCAGCAGTCGTGGACAGGACACTGAAGCTTTCTTT. It encodes CASSRGQDTEAFF.

This chain connects TRBV5-6 to TRBJ2-5; no reliable D call. Between the trimmed V and J ends, which lost 7 bases and 3 bases, there was a span of 7 bases. CDR3 length: 11 amino acids. The germline V gene encodes CDR1 SGHDT and CDR2 YYEEEE. CDR3 nucleotide sequence: TGTGCCAGCCACCGGGAAGAGACCCAGTACTTC. It codes for CASHREETQYF.